This TCR beta chain was recovered during a study of blood T cell repertoires in COVID-19. Overall study context: From the United States, Italy and Spain came samples of acute and convalescent COVID-19. PBMCs, B-cell-depleted T cells, or T cells provided the cDNA or gDNA that made up the material.

Authors' data handling: The assay estimated nucleated cells by amplifying reference gene primers. The table came from immunoSEQ multiplex PCR; TCRdb's copy has only in-frame clones and leaves some out. That table is the source of V, J and clone size, and D and trimming were worked out from the DNA. The sample has 120,000 to 150,000 clones, 80% seen once. J gave up 1 base and V 0 bases, and 7 bases lay outside the gene matches. The CDR3 totals 20 residues. The V gene's germline CDR1 is LGHDT and CDR2 YNNKEL (reference sequence). The receptor comes from a man in his 60s with active or convalescent COVID-19. This chain uses TRBV3-1 (or the pseudogene TRBV3-2) with TRBJ2-2; 14 bases map to TRBD2. Sequenced: peripheral blood. The CDR3 protein is CASSQDPRLAGGGNTGELFF. CDR3 nucleotide sequence: TGTGCCAGCAGCCAAGATCCAAGACTAGCGGGAGGGGGGAACACCGGGGAGCTGTTTTTT.